The sequence of this TCR beta chain was determined in a study of blood T cell repertoires in COVID-19. The CDR3 has 13 amino acids. V dropped 5 bases and J dropped 5 bases, with 13 bases sitting between them. Germline CDR1 GTSNPN, CDR2 SVGIG (reference sequence). Original handling: For nucleated cells, counts were estimated from reference gene primer amplification. Libraries were prepared by immunoSEQ multiplex PCR; TCRdb keeps only in-frame clonotypes and omits some of them. That table furnishes V, J and clone size, whereas the DNA furnished D and trimming. The profile shows 200,000 to 250,000 clones, about 90% of them singletons.

This clonotype originated in a man younger than 35 with active or convalescent COVID-19. Sequencing used peripheral blood. V and J are TRBV30 and TRBJ1-5; maybe TRBD1 (5 bases). The CDR3 is CAWASQTDQPQHF. CDR3 nucleotides: TGTGCCTGGGCCAGTCAGACAGATCAGCCCCAGCATTTT.